These T cell receptor beta chains were read from a single sample in a study of cytomegalovirus exposure and HLA in healthy donors. Sequenced by immunoSEQ multiplex PCR; TCRdb stores in-frame clones only, minus some. Among roughly 180,000 clones listed, around 77% were seen once. Sequencing was performed on PBMCs. The receptors originated from a woman in her twenties or thirties in good health and CMV-seronegative. CDR3s include the opening cysteine and the closing phenylalanine or tryptophan. Fields, in order: J gene, clone size, D gene, V gene, CDR3 protein, CDR3 DNA. D genes are given only for firm matches. Rows give clone size only sometimes, using once, few, many, or a class for an expanded clone.

J gene: TRBJ1-5
clone size: -
D gene: -
V gene: TRBV6-5
CDR3 protein: CASSRDRKKVHF
CDR3 DNA: TGTGCCAGCAGTCGCGACAGGAAGAAGGTACATTTT

J gene: TRBJ2-3
clone size: -
D gene: TRBD2
V gene: TRBV6-5
CDR3 protein: CASSLTSGGALTQYF
CDR3 DNA: TGTGCCAGCAGCCTTACTAGCGGGGGGGCACTTACGCAGTATTTT

J gene: TRBJ2-7
clone size: -
D gene: TRBD1
V gene: TRBV6-6
CDR3 protein: CASSYPDRGLDEQYF
CDR3 DNA: TGTGCCAGCAGTTACCCGGACAGGGGGTTAGACGAGCAGTACTTC

J gene: TRBJ1-1
clone size: -
D gene: -
V gene: TRBV6-5
CDR3 protein: CASSYGGANTEAFF
CDR3 DNA: TGTGCCAGCAGTTACGGGGGCGCAAACACTGAAGCTTTCTTT

J gene: TRBJ1-2
clone size: -
D gene: TRBD1
V gene: TRBV5-1
CDR3 protein: CASSLGRTGVWSYGYTF
CDR3 DNA: TGCGCCAGCAGCTTGGGACGGACAGGGGTCTGGAGCTATGGCTACACCTTC

J gene: TRBJ1-1
clone size: -
D gene: -
V gene: TRBV6-1
CDR3 protein: CASSEAAGWNTEAFF
CDR3 DNA: TGTGCCAGCAGTGAAGCGGCGGGGTGGAACACTGAAGCTTTCTTT

J gene: TRBJ1-1
clone size: -
D gene: TRBD1
V gene: TRBV7-9
CDR3 protein: CASSSSQGAYTEAFF
CDR3 DNA: TGTGCCAGCAGCTCATCACAGGGGGCCTATACTGAAGCTTTCTTT

J gene: TRBJ2-3
clone size: -
D gene: -
V gene: TRBV19
CDR3 protein: CASSMGQGSQDTQYF
CDR3 DNA: TGTGCCAGTAGTATGGGGCAGGGAAGTCAAGATACGCAGTATTTT

J gene: TRBJ1-5
clone size: few
D gene: -
V gene: TRBV5-1
CDR3 protein: CASSQLGGDQPQHF
CDR3 DNA: TGCGCCAGCAGCCAACTAGGGGGGGACCAGCCCCAGCATTTT

J gene: TRBJ2-5
clone size: -
D gene: TRBD1
V gene: TRBV11-2
CDR3 protein: CASSSNRGPVETQYF
CDR3 DNA: TGTGCCAGCAGCTCAAACAGGGGGCCGGTGGAGACCCAGTACTTC

J gene: TRBJ1-1
clone size: -
D gene: -
V gene: TRBV29-1
CDR3 protein: CSVEDSLRADEAFF
CDR3 DNA: TGCAGCGTTGAAGACTCCTTGAGGGCGGATGAAGCTTTCTTT

J gene: TRBJ2-7
clone size: -
D gene: -
V gene: TRBV2
CDR3 protein: CASKTVSYEQYF
CDR3 DNA: TGTGCCAGCAAAACAGTCTCCTACGAGCAGTACTTC

J gene: TRBJ2-3
clone size: -
D gene: -
V gene: TRBV6-6
CDR3 protein: CASTPGGTDTQYF
CDR3 DNA: TGTGCCAGCACCCCCGGGGGTACAGATACGCAGTATTTT

J gene: TRBJ2-7
clone size: -
D gene: TRBD2
V gene: TRBV5-1
CDR3 protein: CASSLDGRDYEQYF
CDR3 DNA: TGCGCCAGCAGCTTGGACGGGAGGGACTACGAGCAGTACTTC

J gene: TRBJ2-1
clone size: -
D gene: -
V gene: TRBV21-1
CDR3 protein: CASSKDSEQFF
CDR3 DNA: TGTGCCAGCAGCAAAGACTCAGAGCAGTTCTTC

J gene: TRBJ1-2
clone size: -
D gene: -
V gene: TRBV30
CDR3 protein: CAWSPGSPAGYGYTF
CDR3 DNA: TGTGCCTGGAGCCCGGGGAGTCCGGCGGGCTATGGCTACACCTTC

J gene: TRBJ2-7
clone size: -
D gene: TRBD2
V gene: TRBV2
CDR3 protein: CASTQGLAGDLSYEQYF
CDR3 DNA: TGTGCCAGCACCCAGGGACTAGCGGGGGACCTTTCCTACGAGCAGTACTTC

J gene: TRBJ2-7
clone size: -
D gene: TRBD2
V gene: TRBV18
CDR3 protein: CASSKTSGGDEQYF
CDR3 DNA: TGTGCCAGCTCGAAGACTAGCGGGGGCGACGAGCAGTACTTC

J gene: TRBJ2-3
clone size: -
D gene: -
V gene: TRBV4-3
CDR3 protein: CASSPGGPGDTQYF
CDR3 DNA: TGCGCCAGCAGCCCGGGGGGCCCTGGGGATACGCAGTATTTT

J gene: TRBJ2-1
clone size: -
D gene: TRBD2
V gene: TRBV5-1
CDR3 protein: CASSLAGGQYNEQFF
CDR3 DNA: TGCGCCAGCAGCTTAGCGGGGGGGCAGTACAATGAGCAGTTCTTC

J gene: TRBJ2-3
clone size: -
D gene: TRBD2
V gene: TRBV5-1
CDR3 protein: CASSGGDLAGGSTDTQYF
CDR3 DNA: TGCGCCAGCAGCGGAGGGGACCTAGCGGGGGGGAGCACAGATACGCAGTATTTT

J gene: TRBJ2-1
clone size: -
D gene: -
V gene: TRBV30
CDR3 protein: CAWSVLGRDNEQFF
CDR3 DNA: TGTGCCTGGAGTGTACTGGGCAGGGACAATGAGCAGTTCTTC

J gene: TRBJ1-5
clone size: -
D gene: -
V gene: TRBV12-5
CDR3 protein: CASGLDFFLDSNQPQHF
CDR3 DNA: TGTGCTAGTGGCCTCGACTTCTTTCTCGATAGCAATCAGCCCCAGCATTTT

J gene: TRBJ2-1
clone size: -
D gene: TRBD2
V gene: TRBV5-6
CDR3 protein: CASSLPSGVYNEQFF
CDR3 DNA: TGTGCCAGCAGCTTGCCTAGCGGGGTCTACAATGAGCAGTTCTTC